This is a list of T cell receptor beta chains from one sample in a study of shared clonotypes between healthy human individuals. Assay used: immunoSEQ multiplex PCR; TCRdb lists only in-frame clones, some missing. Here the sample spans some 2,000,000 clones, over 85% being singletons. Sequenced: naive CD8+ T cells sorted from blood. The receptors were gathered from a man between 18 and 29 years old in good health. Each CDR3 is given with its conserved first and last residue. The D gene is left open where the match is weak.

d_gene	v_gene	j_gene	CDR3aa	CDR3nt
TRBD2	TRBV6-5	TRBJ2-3	CASSYSGGRDTDTQYF	TGTGCCAGCAGTTACTCTGGCGGGAGAGACACAGATACGCAGTATTTT
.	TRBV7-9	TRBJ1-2	CASSSGGELNYGYTF	TGTGCCAGCAGCTCGGGAGGGGAACTTAACTATGGCTACACCTTC
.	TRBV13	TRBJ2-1	CASSQGTDPSNEQFF	TGTGCCAGCAGCCAAGGGACCGACCCAAGCAATGAGCAGTTCTTC
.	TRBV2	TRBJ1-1	CASSEGSTEAFF	TGTGCCAGCAGCGAGGGTTCTACTGAAGCTTTCTTT
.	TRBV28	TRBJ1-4	CASSLLLQGLNEKLFF	TGTGCCAGCAGTTTATTGCTACAGGGCTTGAATGAAAAACTGTTTTTT
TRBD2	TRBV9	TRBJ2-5	CASSSPASGGETQYF	TGTGCCAGCAGCTCCCCCGCTAGCGGGGGGGAGACCCAGTACTTC
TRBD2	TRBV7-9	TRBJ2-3	CASSLTEAGGADTQYF	TGTGCCAGCAGCTTAACTGAGGCGGGAGGGGCAGATACGCAGTATTTT
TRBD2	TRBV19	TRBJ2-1	CASSIPGGSYNEQFF	TGTGCCAGTAGTATTCCGGGAGGCTCCTACAATGAGCAGTTCTTC
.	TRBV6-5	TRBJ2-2	CASSHVDGELFF	TGTGCCAGCAGCCATGTTGACGGGGAGCTGTTTTTT
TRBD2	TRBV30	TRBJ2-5	CAWSNGLAGVKETQYF	TGTGCCTGGAGTAACGGACTAGCGGGAGTTAAAGAGACCCAGTACTTC
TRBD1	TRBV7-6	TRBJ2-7	CASSPFDRGSYEQYF	TGTGCCAGCAGCCCTTTCGACAGGGGGTCCTACGAGCAGTACTTC
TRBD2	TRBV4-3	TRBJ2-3	CASSTRQGMEREGLSDTQYF	TGCGCCAGCAGCACCCGACAGGGGATGGAGCGGGAGGGCCTATCGGATACGCAGTATTTT
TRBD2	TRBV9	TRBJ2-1	CASSTSGSYNEQFF	TGTGCCAGCAGTACTAGCGGTTCCTACAATGAGCAGTTCTTC